The rows below give T cell receptor beta chains drawn from one sample of a study of cytomegalovirus exposure and HLA in healthy donors. This table comes from immunoSEQ multiplex PCR, and its TCRdb copy is limited to in-frame clones, with some not included. The sample yields about 310,000 clones, approximately 86% seen once. The specimen sequenced was PBMCs. These receptor sequences come from a man aged 25-45 years in good health and CMV-seronegative. The CDR3 runs from the conserved cysteine through the conserved F or W. A D gene is named only where the DNA matches it firmly. For some rows the clone size is stated as once, few or many, or as a class when expanded; others skip it.

clone size	V gene	D gene	J gene	CDR3 protein	CDR3 DNA
few	TRBV4-1	NA	TRBJ2-7	CASSLLRGYEQYF	TGCGCCAGCAGCCTCCTTCGGGGGTACGAGCAGTACTTC
NA	TRBV5-4	NA	TRBJ2-7	CASSLRQAGNYEQYF	TGTGCCAGCAGCTTAAGGCAGGCAGGAAACTACGAGCAGTACTTC
NA	TRBV6-6	NA	TRBJ2-7	CASSYTYYEQYF	TGTGCCAGCAGTTATACCTACTACGAGCAGTACTTC
NA	TRBV9	NA	TRBJ1-1	CASSVVPGIEAFF	TGTGCCAGCAGCGTAGTACCGGGGATTGAAGCTTTCTTT
NA	TRBV27	NA	TRBJ2-7	CASSLGHKYEQYF	TGTGCCAGCAGTTTGGGACACAAATACGAGCAGTACTTC
many	TRBV7-9	TRBD1	TRBJ1-4	CASSLADRGDEKLFF	TGTGCCAGCAGCTTAGCGGACAGGGGGGATGAAAAACTGTTTTTT
NA	TRBV10-3	TRBD2	TRBJ2-5	CAITRTSGETQYF	TGTGCCATCACCCGGACTAGCGGAGAGACCCAGTACTTC
NA	TRBV4-3	TRBD1	TRBJ2-4	CASSESLQGPKNIQYF	TGCGCCAGCAGCGAATCCCTACAGGGGCCTAAAAACATTCAGTACTTC
NA	TRBV6-5	TRBD1	TRBJ2-4	CASSRDRARNIQYF	TGTGCCAGCAGTCGGGACAGGGCAAGAAACATTCAGTACTTC
NA	TRBV9	NA	TRBJ1-1	CASSVLTGLGTEAFF	TGTGCCAGCAGCGTTCTTACCGGGTTGGGCACTGAAGCTTTCTTT
NA	TRBV11-3	TRBD1	TRBJ1-5	CASSSGTGIRQPQHF	TGTGCCAGCAGCTCGGGGACAGGGATAAGACAGCCCCAGCATTTT
NA	TRBV7-9	NA	TRBJ1-5	CASSLATRNQPQHF	TGTGCCAGCAGCTTAGCTACCCGGAATCAGCCCCAGCATTTT
NA	TRBV13	NA	TRBJ2-7	CASTRENPTSGEQYF	TGTGCCAGCACCCGCGAAAACCCAACCTCGGGGGAGCAGTACTTC
NA	TRBV7-9	NA	TRBJ2-7	CASSSGQYEQYF	TGTGCCAGCAGCTCCGGACAGTACGAGCAGTACTTC
NA	TRBV30	TRBD2	TRBJ2-3	CAWSLPGLEADTQYF	TGTGCCTGGAGCCTCCCGGGACTAGAGGCAGATACGCAGTATTTT
once	TRBV2	NA	TRBJ1-2	CASSATANYGYTF	TGTGCCAGCAGCGCGACAGCGAACTATGGCTACACCTTC
NA	TRBV7-9	NA	TRBJ2-5	CASSLDSDQETQYF	TGTGCCAGCAGCTTAGACAGTGACCAAGAGACCCAGTACTTC
NA	TRBV15	TRBD1	TRBJ2-1	CATSRGWGQGAYNEQFF	TGTGCCACCAGCAGAGGTTGGGGACAGGGTGCCTACAATGAGCAGTTCTTC
NA	TRBV10-3	TRBD1	TRBJ2-1	CAISGLGTGEGEQFF	TGTGCCATCAGTGGTCTTGGGACAGGGGAAGGTGAGCAGTTCTTC
NA	TRBV18	NA	TRBJ1-1	CASSKGLSTEAFF	TGTGCCAGCTCTAAGGGGCTAAGCACTGAAGCTTTCTTT
NA	TRBV5-6	NA	TRBJ1-1	CASSLDRANTEAFF	TGTGCCAGCAGCTTGGACAGGGCGAACACTGAAGCTTTCTTT
once	TRBV2	NA	TRBJ1-4	CASSEGQAYNEKLFF	TGTGCCAGCAGTGAAGGTCAGGCCTATAATGAAAAACTGTTTTTT
NA	TRBV2	NA	TRBJ1-5	CASSGYGQPQHF	TGTGCCAGCAGCGGCTACGGGCAGCCCCAGCATTTT
once	TRBV4-3	TRBD1	TRBJ1-4	CASSRWGDSLSTNEKLFF	TGCGCCAGCAGCCGTTGGGGGGACAGCCTCTCAACTAATGAAAAACTGTTTTTT
NA	TRBV28	NA	TRBJ2-5	CASSPDSADRPGQETQYF	TGTGCCAGCAGCCCGGACTCTGCGGACCGCCCAGGACAAGAGACCCAGTACTTC
NA	TRBV7-9	NA	TRBJ2-7	CATQEGSYEQYF	TGTGCCACCCAGGAGGGCTCCTACGAGCAGTACTTC
NA	TRBV10-3	NA	TRBJ2-2	CAISGIGGGNTGELFF	TGTGCCATCAGTGGGATCGGAGGCGGGAACACCGGGGAGCTGTTTTTT
NA	TRBV2	NA	TRBJ1-2	CASSENNLNYGYTF	TGTGCCAGCAGTGAAAATAACCTAAACTATGGCTACACCTTC
NA	TRBV5-1	TRBD2	TRBJ2-3	CASSYSGGPSTDTQYF	TGCGCCAGCAGTTATAGCGGGGGGCCTAGCACAGATACGCAGTATTTT
NA	TRBV5-6	TRBD1	TRBJ1-1	CASSRGQRNTEAFF	TGTGCCAGCAGCCGGGGACAGAGAAACACTGAAGCTTTCTTT
NA	TRBV11-2	TRBD1	TRBJ1-5	CASSRRTGTNQPQHF	TGTGCCAGCAGCCGAAGGACAGGGACGAATCAGCCCCAGCATTTT
NA	TRBV11-2	NA	TRBJ1-2	CASSLGQVYGYTF	TGTGCCAGCAGCTTAGGGCAGGTCTATGGCTACACCTTC
NA	TRBV6-1	NA	TRBJ1-4	CASSGLGGGNEKLFF	TGTGCCAGCAGTGGCCTGGGCGGGGGCAATGAAAAACTGTTTTTT
few	TRBV4-1	TRBD1	TRBJ1-1	CASTVGQFMNTEAFF	TGCGCCAGCACCGTGGGACAGTTCATGAACACTGAAGCTTTCTTT
NA	TRBV2	TRBD1	TRBJ1-2	CATYRTGDGYTF	TGTGCCACCTATCGGACAGGGGATGGCTACACCTTC
NA	TRBV7-6	NA	TRBJ1-1	CASRPIGARNTEAFF	TGTGCCAGCAGACCCATTGGGGCCAGAAACACTGAAGCTTTCTTT
NA	TRBV30	TRBD1	TRBJ1-1	CAWSVKTGSVWTEAFF	TGTGCCTGGAGTGTAAAGACAGGGTCGGTGTGGACTGAAGCTTTCTTT
NA	TRBV6-1	NA	TRBJ1-1	CASSGNSRPNTEAFF	TGTGCCAGCAGTGGAAACAGCCGTCCGAACACTGAAGCTTTCTTT
NA	TRBV5-4	TRBD1	TRBJ1-1	CASSVDRGFMNTEAFF	TGTGCCAGCAGCGTGGACAGGGGCTTCATGAACACTGAAGCTTTCTTT
NA	TRBV2	NA	TRBJ1-4	CASSVLGVGEKLFF	TGTGCCAGCAGTGTGTTAGGGGTGGGTGAAAAACTGTTTTTT
NA	TRBV4-2	NA	TRBJ1-5	CASSQDFRHQGSNQPQHF	TGTGCCAGCAGCCAAGATTTTCGACACCAGGGCAGCAATCAGCCCCAGCATTTT
NA	TRBV15	TRBD2	TRBJ2-2	CATARGGNTGELFF	TGTGCCACCGCCCGGGGGGGGAACACCGGGGAGCTGTTTTTT
NA	TRBV2	NA	TRBJ1-2	CASRAEYAGGYTF	TGTGCCAGCAGGGCCGAGTATGCCGGGGGCTACACCTTC
few	TRBV5-1	NA	TRBJ1-6	CASVSYPGGYSPLHF	TGCGCCAGCGTTTCGTACCCGGGGGGATATTCACCCCTCCACTTT
NA	TRBV5-1	NA	TRBJ2-3	CASSWDITSTDTQYF	TGCGCCAGCAGCTGGGACATCACTAGCACAGATACGCAGTATTTT
NA	TRBV6-1	TRBD1	TRBJ1-6	CASSEDRGFRLPLHF	TGTGCCAGCAGTGAGGACAGGGGTTTTCGCTTACCCCTCCACTTT
NA	TRBV5-8	NA	TRBJ2-7	CASSFAWGRTNLYEQYF	TGTGCCAGCAGCTTCGCTTGGGGCAGGACTAACCTTTACGAGCAGTACTTC
NA	TRBV28	TRBD1	TRBJ1-5	CASSPGQGAGLGQPQHF	TGTGCCAGCAGTCCCGGACAGGGGGCGGGTTTGGGTCAGCCCCAGCATTTT
NA	TRBV7-9	TRBD2	TRBJ2-7	CASSLDAGGEKQYF	TGTGCCAGCAGCTTAGACGCGGGGGGTGAAAAACAGTACTTC
NA	TRBV4-1	TRBD2	TRBJ2-5	CASSQEGRGEETQYF	TGCGCCAGCAGCCAAGAGGGTCGGGGGGAAGAGACCCAGTACTTC
NA	TRBV5-1	NA	TRBJ1-1	CASSLQGQSTNTEAFF	TGCGCCAGCAGCTTGCAGGGACAAAGTACGAACACTGAAGCTTTCTTT
NA	TRBV6-5	NA	TRBJ2-5	CASSYSGQQETQYF	TGTGCCAGCAGTTACTCGGGGCAACAAGAGACCCAGTACTTC
NA	TRBV25-1	NA	TRBJ2-2	CASSDYGIGGLNTGELFF	TGTGCCAGCAGTGATTACGGGATAGGAGGCCTGAACACCGGGGAGCTGTTTTTT
NA	TRBV11-3	TRBD2	TRBJ2-3	CASSSGSGLTDTQYF	TGTGCCAGCAGCTCCGGTAGCGGGTTGACAGATACGCAGTATTTT
NA	TRBV10-3	NA	TRBJ1-2	CAISEPSSGRPAGYGYTF	TGTGCCATCAGTGAACCCTCCAGTGGCCGGCCCGCAGGCTATGGCTACACCTTC